These 29 T cell receptor beta chains came from one sample sequenced in a study of T cell repertoires in cytomegalovirus infection. In TCRdb, the reads were re-called with MiXCR into one record per CDR3 protein. The table records about 890,000 distinct CDR3 sequences, approximately 30% of them present only once. Their specific antigens are unknown. This specimen consisted of cultured CD8+ T cells from PBMCs, obtained from culture after CMV antigen stimulation. Receptors were obtained from a human donor in good health (CMV status not recorded). Some clones in this sample may be carry-over from other donors' samples.

The chain couples TRBV7-9 to TRBJ1-3; 7 bases agree with TRBD1. The CDR3 totals 16 residues. Germline V lookup: CDR1 SEHNR, CDR2 FQNEAQ (reference sequence). V lost 5 bases, J lost 0 bases, and 7 bases stayed unmatched. The CDR3 sequence: CASSTTGVTSGNTIYF. CDR3 DNA: TGTGCCAGCAGCACCACAGGGGTCACCTCTGGAAACACCATATATTTT. The whole variable domain, remainder taken from reference TRBV7-9 and TRBJ1-3, is DTGVSQNPRHKITKRGQNVTFRCDPISEHNRLYWYRQTLGQGPEFLTYFQNEAQLEKSRLLSDRFSAERPKGSFSTLEIQRTEQGDSAMYLCASSTTGVTSGNTIYFGEGSWLTVV.

The table lists this clonotype with many counts. The gene calls are TRBV7-2 and TRBJ1-2; no firm D call. The length of the CDR3 is 13 residues. V was trimmed by 5 bases and J by 2 bases, leaving 9 bases between them. Per germline, CDR1 SGHTA and CDR2 FQGNSA. The CDR3 coding sequence is TGTGCCAGCAGCCCCATGGACAACTATGGCTACACCTTC. Its protein product is CASSPMDNYGYTF.

The sample holds a few counts of this clonotype. The chain employs TRBV6-6 and TRBJ2-2; perhaps TRBD1 as D (5 bases). The germline CDR1 and CDR2 sequences are MNHNY and SVGAGI (reference sequence). The CDR3 totals 15 residues. Trimming left V 6 bases short and J 6 bases short, with 17 bases between. CDR3 nucleotide sequence: TGTGCCAGCAGCCCTCCAGGGAATCGGGCCGGGGAGCTGTTTTTT. This codes for CASSPPGNRAGELFF.

This clonotype appeared a few times. The chain is built from TRBV12-3 or TRBV12-4 and TRBJ1-5; D call uncertain. This CDR3 is 14 amino acids long. With 8 bases removed from V and 4 bases from J, the gap between germline ends came to 15 bases. CDR3 sequence: CASGISVGNQPQHF. The CDR3 region has the DNA TGTGCCAGCGGCATCAGTGTCGGTAATCAGCCCCAGCATTTT.

This clonotype was counted only a few times. This rearrangement joins TRBV7-9 to TRBJ1-1; perhaps TRBD1 as D (5 bases). The V gene lost 5 bases and the J gene lost 7 bases, with 11 bases spanning the gap. This CDR3 is built from 12 residues. Germline lookup yields CDR1 SEHNR and CDR2 FQNEAQ (reference sequence). This CDR3 reads CASSGTAFEAFF. CDR3 coding DNA: TGTGCCAGCAGCGGGACGGCGTTTGAAGCTTTCTTT.

This sequence joins TRBV7-9 and TRBJ2-3; weak D call: TRBD2 (6 bases). The CDR3 extends over 15 amino acids. Germline lookup yields CDR1 SEHNR and CDR2 FQNEAQ (reference sequence). V dropped 5 bases and J dropped 2 bases, with 14 bases sitting between them. CDR3 in DNA: TGTGCCAGCAGCCCCCGCGCGGGGAACACAGATACGCAGTATTTT. Its translation: CASSPRAGNTDTQYF.

This clonotype came up once. This sequence joins TRBV28 and TRBJ2-1; perhaps TRBD2 as D (5 bases). Germline V lookup: CDR1 MDHEN, CDR2 SYDVKM. This CDR3 spans 14 amino acids. V lost 2 bases to trimming and J lost 7 bases, with 12 bases between them. CDR3 sequence: CASSLGERRNEQFF. As DNA, the CDR3 is TGTGCCAGCAGTTTAGGGGAGCGCAGAAATGAGCAGTTCTTC. Supplemented by reference TRBV28 and TRBJ2-1, the full variable domain reads DVKVTQSSRYLVKRTGEKVFLECVQDMDHENMFWYRQDPGLGLRLIYFSYDVKMKEKGDIPEGYSVSREKKERFSLILESASTNQTSMYLCASSLGERRNEQFFGPGTRLTVL.

The gene calls are TRBV12-3 or TRBV12-4 and TRBJ2-1; TRBD1 matches 7 bases. This CDR3 spans 16 amino acids. Trimming removed 6 bases from V and 3 bases from J; junction bases left unmatched: 11. The CDR3 nucleotides are TGTGCCAGCAGCCAGTGGTGGGACAGTCTCTACAATGAGCAGTTCTTC. Translating it yields CASSQWWDSLYNEQFF.

This clonotype was counted ten times or more. The J gene is TRBJ2-7, the V gene TRBV7-2; D remains ambiguous. Germline values: CDR1 SGHTA, CDR2 FQGNSA. The V end lost 3 bases, the J end lost 6 bases, and 9 bases lay between the germline ends. The CDR3 is 12 amino acids. Written as DNA, the CDR3 is TGTGCCAGCAGCTTGAATCGGCTCGAGCAGTACTTC. It is translated as CASSLNRLEQYF. Together with reference TRBV7-2 and TRBJ2-7, the CDR3 gives the full variable domain: GAGVSQSPSNKVTEKGKDVELRCDPISGHTALYWYRQSLGQGLEFLIYFQGNSAPDKSGLPSDRFSAERTGGSVSTLTIQRTQQEDSAVYLCASSLNRLEQYFGPGTRLTVT.

This clonotype was counted only a few times. DNA for the CDR3: TGTGCCAGTAGTCCTCGGTTGGGATACGAGCAGTACTTC. Translation: CASSPRLGYEQYF. The rearrangement joins TRBV19 to TRBJ2-7, with D hard to call. The CDR3 loop spans 13 amino acids. Germline assignment: CDR1 LNHDA and CDR2 SQIVND (reference sequence). Trimming shortened V by 5 bases and J by 4 bases, and 12 bases separated the two germline ends.

This clonotype was recorded many times. V and J are TRBV4-1 and TRBJ2-1; D is unresolved. The ends were cut back, 4 bases at V and 0 bases at J, with 10 bases in the middle. Germline CDR1 and CDR2: MGHRA and YSYEKL. The CDR3 is made up of 15 amino acids. The CDR3 DNA follows: TGCGCCAGCAGCCTAAGGGCAAGCTCCTACAATGAGCAGTTCTTC. Its translation is CASSLRASSYNEQFF.

The chain recombines TRBV4-1 with TRBJ2-5, with D possibly called TRBD1 or TRBD2 (5 bases each). This CDR3 comprises 16 residues. Germline V gives CDR1 MGHRA, CDR2 YSYEKL. V was cut by 1 base and J by 5 bases, with 17 bases left in between. CDR3 bases: TGCGCCAGCAGCCAAGCAGGGCGGGCCTTCGGGGAGACCCAGTACTTC. Protein product: CASSQAGRAFGETQYF.

This clonotype was counted a few times. The V and J genes are TRBV12-3 or TRBV12-4 and TRBJ2-1; 9 bases line up with TRBD1. Germline trimming cut 7 bases from V and 10 bases from J; bases unmatched to any gene: 14. The CDR3 sequence is 15 residues long. The CDR3 nucleotides read TGTGCCAGCACACAAGGACAGGGGATCAGATTAGAGCAGTTCTTC. Translated, it gives CASTQGQGIRLEQFF.

Note on this clonotype: A much larger clone sits a single nucleotide away, making a read error possible. This chain uses TRBV19 with TRBJ2-2; D not certain. The CDR3 totals 14 residues. Germline V gene data show CDR1 as LNHDA and CDR2 as SQIVND (reference sequence). V lost 7 bases and J lost 0, with 9 bases in between. The CDR3 protein is CASTRVANTGELFF. The CDR3 DNA is TGTGCCAGTACTCGGGTCGCGAACACCGGGGAGCTGTTTTTT.

The sample holds a few counts of this clonotype. The chain has TRBV2 and TRBJ2-1; tentative D call: TRBD1 (5 bases). The CDR3 loop spans 16 amino acids. Trimming removed 7 bases from V and 2 bases from J, with 18 bases in between. CDR1 is SNHLY and CDR2 is FYNNEI in the germline V gene. The CDR3 sequence: CASTPTVPKTYNEQFF. The CDR3 DNA reads TGTGCCAGCACTCCGACAGTCCCTAAAACCTACAATGAGCAGTTCTTC. Full variable domain (remainder filled in from reference TRBV2 and TRBJ2-1): EPEVTQTPSHQVTQMGQEVILRCVPISNHLYFYWYRQILGQKVEFLVSFYNNEISEKSEIFDDQFSVERPDGSNFTLKIRSTKLEDSAMYFCASTPTVPKTYNEQFFGPGTRLTVL.

The V and J genes are TRBV7-9 and TRBJ1-6, with D hard to call. Germline CDR1 reads SEHNR; CDR2 reads FQNEAQ (reference sequence). V was trimmed by 2 bases and J by 8 bases, leaving 10 bases between them. This CDR3 has 14 amino acids. CDR3 in DNA: TGTGCCAGCAGCTTACCTCCAGCCCATTCACCCCTCCACTTT. Protein sequence: CASSLPPAHSPLHF.

This chain links TRBV19 with TRBJ1-1, with a possible D match to TRBD1 (5 bases). The CDR3 is 14 residues long. Germline assignment: CDR1 LNHDA and CDR2 SQIVND (reference sequence). Trimming removed 4 bases from V and 3 bases from J, with 12 bases in between. Here the CDR3 reads CASSTAGADTEAFF. The DNA for the CDR3 is TGTGCCAGTAGTACGGCCGGGGCCGACACTGAAGCTTTCTTT.

This clonotype was recorded a few times. This rearrangement joins TRBV6-1 to TRBJ1-5, with D tentatively TRBD1 (5 bases). Trimming stripped 7 bases from V and 6 bases from J, with 16 bases between. The CDR3 is made up of 14 amino acids. CDR1 and CDR2 (germline): MNHNS, SASEGT. For the CDR3, the DNA is TGTGCCAGCACGGAGATAGGTACAGGTCAGCCCCAGCATTTT. It is translated as CASTEIGTGQPQHF.

Comments on this clonotype: The junction does not match germline at one end; this may be a read error. This sequence joins TRBV11-3 and TRBJ1-5, with D tentatively TRBD1 (5 bases). This CDR3 region has 16 residues. Germline CDR1 is SGHNT and CDR2 is YENEEA. CDR3 DNA: TGTGTCAGCAGCTATCACCGGGACGCGGGGAATCAGCCCCAGCATTTT. It translates to CVSSYHRDAGNQPQHF.

Ten or more counts support this clonotype. The chain uses TRBV7-6 and TRBJ2-5, with D perhaps given as TRBD1 or TRBD2 (5 bases each). The CDR3 contains 13 residues. V was clipped by 5 bases and J by 4 bases, with 11 bases between them. Germline CDR1 SGHVS, CDR2 FNYEAQ. The CDR3 spells CASSPDGGETQYF. The DNA for the CDR3 is TGTGCCAGCAGCCCTGATGGGGGAGAGACCCAGTACTTC.

The table lists this clonotype with a few counts. The chain is built from TRBV28 and TRBJ2-2, with 7 bases identical to TRBD1. V trimming: 5 bases; J trimming: 6 bases; junction bases outside the gene matches: 3. The CDR3 extends over 13 amino acids. CDR1 and CDR2 (germline): MDHEN, SYDVKM. The CDR3 DNA follows: TGTGCCAGCAGTGGTAGGGGGCCCGGGGAGCTGTTTTTT. Protein sequence: CASSGRGPGELFF.

This chain joins TRBV27 and TRBJ1-1, with D maybe TRBD1 (5 bases). CDR1 and CDR2 (germline): MNHEY, SMNVEV (reference sequence). The CDR3 loop spans 11 amino acids. With 8 bases removed from V and 7 bases from J, the gap between germline ends came to 11 bases. DNA for the CDR3: TGTGCCAGCGGGGGGGGGGTTGAAGCTTTCTTT. This gives the protein CASGGGVEAFF.

This clonotype was seen at least ten times. The chain couples TRBV7-8 to TRBJ1-2, with TRBD1 matching over 9 bases. Losses at the gene ends were 5 bases for V and 6 bases for J; bases not matched to a gene: 16. This CDR3 is built from 17 residues. Germline assignment: CDR1 SGHVS and CDR2 FQNEAQ. CDR3: CASSDTHRTGEADGYTF. CDR3 nucleotides: TGTGCCAGCAGCGATACGCATAGGACAGGGGAGGCGGATGGCTACACCTTC.

The DNA for the CDR3 is TGCGCCAGCAGCCAAGATGTTCAGGCAGACGAGCAGTACGTC. This translates into CASSQDVQADEQYV. This chain uses TRBV4-1 with TRBJ2-7; no reliable D call. The germline gives CDR1 MGHRA, CDR2 YSYEKL. V was shortened by 0 bases and J by 5 bases, with 11 bases between the two germline ends. There are 14 residues in the CDR3.

This clonotype was seen at least ten times. The V gene is TRBV7-2, the J gene TRBJ1-1, with D perhaps matching TRBD1 (5 bases). Germline V lookup: CDR1 SGHTA, CDR2 FQGNSA. Trimming shortened V by 1 base and J by 0 bases, and 9 bases separated the two germline ends. CDR3 length: 15 residues. The CDR3 nucleotides read TGTGCCAGCAGCTTAGGTGCAGGGTTGAACACTGAAGCTTTCTTT. Amino acid sequence: CASSLGAGLNTEAFF.

This clonotype was observed at least ten times. J is TRBJ1-4 and V is TRBV5-1; 8 positions agree with TRBD1. V dropped 5 bases and J dropped 5; count of bases not matched to a gene: 8. CDR3 length: 15 amino acids. Germline values: CDR1 SGHRS, CDR2 YFSETQ. The CDR3 is CASRGTGQENEKLFF. The CDR3 DNA sequence: TGCGCCAGCAGAGGAACGGGACAGGAGAATGAAAAACTGTTTTTT.

The chain employs TRBV5-1 and TRBJ2-1, with D perhaps TRBD1 (6 bases). This CDR3 spans 14 amino acids. Trimming shortened V by 4 bases and J by 9 bases, and 17 bases separated the two germline ends. Germline CDR1 and CDR2: SGHRS and YFSETQ. The CDR3 nucleotides are TGCGCCAGCAGCCTTCGAGGGGGTAGGGGTGAGCAGTTCTTC. Protein product: CASSLRGGRGEQFF.

The chain couples TRBV25-1 to TRBJ2-7; D is undetermined. CDR3 length: 12 residues. From germline, CDR1 is MGHDK and CDR2 SYGVNS. V lost 1 base to trimming and J lost 6 bases, with 7 bases between them. Here the CDR3 reads CASSEFDGEQYV. The CDR3 nucleotides read TGTGCCAGCAGTGAATTCGACGGCGAGCAGTACGTC.

This clonotype has ten or more counts. This chain joins TRBV7-9 and TRBJ2-3; 10 positions agree with TRBD2. The CDR3 runs 16 residues. V gave up 5 bases and J gave up 3 bases; unmatched junction bases: 8. Germline-derived CDR1 and CDR2 are SEHNR and FQNEAQ (reference sequence). Here the CDR3 DNA reads TGTGCCAGCAGCGAGCCGGAGGGACTAGCGACAGATACGCAGTATTTT. Translating it yields CASSEPEGLATDTQYF.